One sample yielded the 4 T cell receptor beta chains listed below, sequenced in a study of shared clonotypes between healthy human individuals. Clones were sequenced by immunoSEQ multiplex PCR, and TCRdb holds only the in-frame ones, with some missing. The sample records more than 550,000 clones, 90% being singletons. The specimen sequenced was memory CD8+ T cells from PBMCs. Subset noted: CD45RO+ cells pooled with CCR7-negative TemRA cells. These receptors were collected from a man younger than 35 in good health. Some clones in this sample may be carry-over from other donors' samples.

A single count supports this clone. The V gene is TRBV14, the J gene TRBJ2-1, with D uncertain. V was shortened by 4 bases and J by 8 bases, with 9 bases between the two germline ends. Germline CDR1 reads SGHDN; CDR2 reads FVKESK. The CDR3 contains 12 residues. The CDR3 reads CASSPGAYEQFF. In DNA form, the CDR3 reads TGTGCCAGCAGCCCCGGAGCGTATGAGCAGTTCTTC.

The CDR3 here is CASSLGQGRGGYTF. CDR3 DNA sequence: TGTGCCAGCAGCCTAGGACAGGGAAGAGGTGGCTACACCTTC. This chain links TRBV7-9 with TRBJ1-2; 8 nucleotides align to TRBD1. From germline, CDR1 is SEHNR and CDR2 FQNEAQ (reference sequence). CDR3 size: 14 residues. With 5 bases clipped from V and 7 bases from J, the junction kept 9 bases outside the gene matches.

The rearrangement joins TRBV4-2 to TRBJ1-1; 8 positions match TRBD1. The CDR3 contains 14 residues. V lost 3 bases, J lost 7 bases, and 7 bases stayed unmatched. Per the germline V gene, CDR1 is LGHNA and CDR2 is YNFKEQ. The CDR3 nucleotides read TGTGCCAGCAGCCAGGGACAGGAGACTCTTGAAGCTTTCTTT. It codes for CASSQGQETLEAFF.

The chain carries TRBV14 and TRBJ1-2, with D unresolved. The V gene's germline CDR1 is SGHDN and CDR2 FVKESK. Trimming took off 2 bases at V and 2 bases at J, with 6 bases between the two ends. This CDR3 contains 13 residues. CDR3 DNA sequence: TGTGCCAGCAGCCAACATGAAAACTATGGCTACACCTTC. Translating gives CASSQHENYGYTF.